The 31 T cell receptor beta chains given below trace back to one sample, sequenced in a study of preoperative IRX-2 immunotherapy in early breast cancer. Treatment given: preoperative locoregional IRX-2 cytokine immunotherapy. Libraries were prepared by immunoSEQ multiplex PCR; TCRdb keeps only in-frame clonotypes and omits some of them. The repertoire holds roughly 40,000 clones, with about 72% as singletons. The specimen was tumor tissue, collected after IRX-2 immunotherapy. The receptor set was obtained from a human donor with breast cancer.

The chain is built from TRBV7-8 and TRBJ2-2; 14 bases fit TRBD2. The junction had 9 bases not matched to a gene; V was cut back by 5 bases and J by 4 bases. Germline V gives CDR1 SGHVS, CDR2 FQNEAQ. The CDR3 extends over 18 amino acids. The CDR3 here is CASSPGLAGAFGTGELFF. In DNA, the CDR3 is TGTGCCAGCAGCCCGGGACTAGCGGGAGCATTTGGCACCGGGGAGCTGTTTTTT.

In this sample, this clone turned up once. This chain joins TRBV5-1 and TRBJ2-2, with 10 bases lining up with TRBD2. Germline values: CDR1 SGHRS, CDR2 YFSETQ. The V gene end was trimmed by 5 bases and the J gene end by 4 bases; junction bases not matched to a gene: 8. The CDR3 runs 16 residues. The chain's CDR3 is CASSGSGLASTGELFF. The CDR3 coding sequence is TGCGCCAGCAGTGGATCGGGACTAGCGAGCACCGGGGAGCTGTTTTTT.

This chain connects TRBV29-1 to TRBJ1-2, with a tentative D call TRBD1 (5 bases). In germline, CDR1 is SQVTM, CDR2 ANQGSEA. The CDR3 covers 12 residues. The V gene lost 1 base and the J gene lost 4 bases, with 7 bases spanning the gap. CDR3 protein: CSVEVTVYGYTF. Written as DNA, the CDR3 is TGCAGCGTTGAAGTGACAGTCTATGGCTACACCTTC.

This clone has only a few counts. The chain combines TRBV11-3 with TRBJ1-1; the match to TRBD1 covers 7 bases. The CDR3 length is 14 residues. Germline trimming cut 4 bases from V and 5 bases from J; bases unmatched to any gene: 7. Germline CDR1 reads SGHNT; CDR2 reads YENEEA. CDR3 nucleotides: TGTGCCAGCAGCTCTAGAGGGACAGAGACTGAAGCTTTCTTT. Translated: CASSSRGTETEAFF.

V gene TRBV6-8 combines with J gene TRBJ2-1, with 7 bases identical to TRBD2. Losses at the gene ends were 7 bases for V and 3 bases for J; bases not matched to a gene: 6. Germline-derived CDR1 and CDR2 are MNHGY and SAAAGT. CDR3 length equals 14 residues. The CDR3 region is CASKGGSNYNEQFF. CDR3 coding DNA: TGTGCCAGCAAGGGCGGGAGCAACTACAATGAGCAGTTCTTC.

This rearrangement joins TRBV6-8 to TRBJ2-7; TRBD1 agrees at 10 bases. The CDR3 has 15 residues. V lost 5 bases and J lost 6; bases outside the gene matches: 10. CDR1 and CDR2 from the germline V gene are MNHGY and SAAAGT. Here the CDR3 DNA reads TGTGCCAGCAGTACGACAGGGGGCGCTGGGATCGAGCAGTACTTC. This translates into CASSTTGGAGIEQYF.

This clone was counted between two and nine times. V and J are TRBV29-1 and TRBJ2-5; the match to TRBD2 covers 14 bases. The CDR3 runs 15 residues. Germline CDR1 reads SQVTM; CDR2 reads ANQGSEA. J was trimmed by 4 bases and V by 8 bases; bases with no gene match: 9. The CDR3 loop is CSSRLAGGGRETQYF. CDR3 DNA sequence: TGCAGCTCGCGACTAGCGGGAGGGGGGCGAGAGACCCAGTACTTC.

The chain recombines TRBV11-3 with TRBJ2-3; D is perhaps TRBD2 (6 bases). The CDR3 loop spans 14 amino acids. Looked up from germline, CDR1 is SGHNT and CDR2 is YENEEA. Trimming took 2 bases from V and 5 from J, leaving 11 bases between them. CDR3 sequence: CASSLLAGRDTQYF. The CDR3 DNA reads TGTGCCAGCAGCTTACTGGCGGGAAGAGATACGCAGTATTTT.

The chain is built from TRBV29-1 and TRBJ2-5, with TRBD1 as a possible D gene (6 bases). Between the trimmed V and J ends, which lost 6 bases and 4 bases, there was a span of 18 bases. The CDR3 length is 14 residues. Germline lookup yields CDR1 SQVTM and CDR2 ANQGSEA. The CDR3 loop is CSVLNRVGAETQYF. The CDR3 nucleotides read TGCAGCGTGCTGAACAGGGTTGGGGCAGAGACCCAGTACTTC.

The chain joins TRBV9 to TRBJ2-7; no clear D gene. V lost 5 bases and J lost 0, with 12 bases in between. Per germline, CDR1 SGDLS and CDR2 YYNGEE. This CDR3 contains 14 residues. The CDR3 spells CASRAVGSSYEQYF. CDR3 coding DNA: TGTGCCAGCAGGGCGGTAGGGTCCTCCTACGAGCAGTACTTC.

The chain joins TRBV7-1 to TRBJ2-4; no definite D call. TRBV7-1 is placed among ORFs of uncertain function. V lost 4 bases, J lost 4 bases, and 8 bases lay in between. The length of the CDR3 is 13 residues. The CDR3 sequence is CASSLGWKNIQYF. CDR3 nucleotides: TGTGCCAGCAGCTTAGGCTGGAAAAACATTCAGTACTTC.

This chain joins TRBV5-1 and TRBJ1-4; tentative D call: TRBD1 (6 bases). The CDR3 is made up of 17 amino acids. V was pared by 2 bases and J by 1 base, with 15 bases between. Germline V gene sequence: CDR1 SGHRS, CDR2 YFSETQ. The CDR3 DNA reads as TGCGCCAGCAGCTTAGGACCCACAGGGAGAACTAATGAAAAACTGTTTTTT. It codes for CASSLGPTGRTNEKLFF.

The chain uses TRBV23-1 and TRBJ1-4; D gene unclear. TRBV23-1 falls under the ORF class, with uncertain function. This CDR3 is built from 15 residues. Trimming left V 6 bases short and J 2 bases short, with 13 bases between. The CDR3 sequence: CASRDPQDTNEKLFF. CDR3 DNA sequence: TGCGCCAGCAGGGACCCCCAGGACACTAATGAAAAACTGTTTTTT.

This rearrangement joins TRBV5-1 to TRBJ2-4; maybe TRBD2 (6 bases). CDR3 length: 19 residues. Germline V lookup: CDR1 SGHRS, CDR2 YFSETQ. Trimming removed 4 bases from V and 0 bases from J, with 23 bases in between. The CDR3 nucleotides are TGCGCCAGCAGCCCTGGACTATTGCGGTATCGACTAGCCAAAAACATTCAGTACTTC. Translating gives CASSPGLLRYRLAKNIQYF.

The rearrangement joins TRBV30 to TRBJ1-2; the match to TRBD1 covers 7 bases. With 5 bases clipped from V and 6 bases from J, the junction kept 3 bases outside the gene matches. This CDR3 has 11 residues. Germline CDR1 reads GTSNPN; CDR2 reads SVGIG (reference sequence). DNA for the CDR3: TGTGCCTGGGACAGGGTAAATGGCTACACCTTC. It codes for CAWDRVNGYTF.

V gene TRBV6-4 combines with J gene TRBJ2-7; TRBD1 is a possible D gene (6 bases). V was clipped by 5 bases and J by 2 bases, with 13 bases between them. Germline V gene data show CDR1 as MRHNA and CDR2 as SNTAGT. The CDR3 spans 14 residues. CDR3 DNA: TGTGCCAGCAGTTTCCTTACAGGGCCCTACGAGCAGTACTTC. It translates to CASSFLTGPYEQYF.

The rearrangement links TRBV19 to TRBJ2-7, with 8 positions matching TRBD2. The germline V gene has CDR1 LNHDA and CDR2 SQIVND (reference sequence). V lost 3 bases to trimming and J lost 2 bases; unmatched junction nucleotides: 6. The CDR3 contains 15 residues. CDR3 protein: CASSIQAGAPYEQYF. The CDR3 DNA reads TGTGCCAGTAGTATCCAAGCGGGAGCCCCCTACGAGCAGTACTTC.

V is TRBV11-3 and J is TRBJ2-5; 12 bases map to TRBD2. There are 18 residues in the CDR3. V shed 5 bases and J 1 base; nucleotides not matched to a gene: 11. Per the germline V gene, CDR1 is SGHNT and CDR2 is YENEEA. CDR3 bases: TGTGCCAGCAGCCAGTCTAGCGGGGGGGCCTTTTTCCAAGAGACCCAGTACTTC. The encoded protein is CASSQSSGGAFFQETQYF.

CDR3 in amino acids: CASSFGPSATGELFF. CDR3 DNA sequence: TGCGCCAGCAGCTTTGGTCCCTCCGCCACCGGGGAGCTGTTTTTT. The chain couples TRBV5-1 to TRBJ2-2; D call uncertain. Germline loops: CDR1 SGHRS, CDR2 YFSETQ. The ends were cut back, 2 bases at V and 4 bases at J, with 12 bases in the middle. The CDR3 runs 15 residues.

The chain combines TRBV7-7 with TRBJ2-5, with 9 bases fitting TRBD2. The CDR3 is made up of 15 amino acids. V shed 2 bases and J 4 bases; nucleotides not matched to a gene: 5. Looked up from germline, CDR1 is SSHAT and CDR2 is FNYEAQ (reference sequence). CDR3 nucleotides: TGTGCCAGCAGCTTAACAGCGGGAGGACGAGAGACCCAGTACTTC. Its protein is CASSLTAGGRETQYF. Full variable domain (rest looked up from reference TRBV7-7 and TRBJ2-5): GAGVSQSPRYKVTKRGQDVTLRCDPISSHATLYWYQQALGQGPEFLTYFNYEAQPDKSGLPSDRFSAERPEGSISTLTIQRTEQRDSAMYRCASSLTAGGRETQYFGPGTRLLVL.

The chain employs TRBV7-1 and TRBJ2-3; D might be TRBD2 (7 bases). TRBV7-1 is known as an ORF, though its function is uncertain. V was cut by 5 bases and J by 1 base, with 16 bases left in between. The CDR3 totals 16 residues. The DNA of the CDR3 is TGTGCCAGCAGCCCTTGGACGGGGGGCGGCACAGATACGCAGTATTTT. Translation gives CASSPWTGGGTDTQYF.

The J gene is TRBJ1-1, the V gene TRBV6-8; D is unresolved. The length of the CDR3 is 15 residues. Germline V gene lookup returns CDR1 MNHGY and CDR2 SAAAGT. The V end lost 6 bases, the J end lost 1 base, and 15 bases lay between the germline ends. DNA for the CDR3: TGTGCCAGCAGAGTCCAAGAATCGGCGAACACTGAAGCTTTCTTT. Translating it yields CASRVQESANTEAFF.

This sequence joins TRBV6-8 and TRBJ2-7, with D perhaps matching TRBD2 (6 bases). V lost 5 bases, J lost 4 bases, and 9 bases lay in between. The CDR3 sequence is 12 residues long. Germline CDR1 reads MNHGY; CDR2 reads SAAAGT. The DNA of the CDR3 is TGTGCCAGCAGTCTGGGGACTTACGAGCAGTACTTC. Its translation is CASSLGTYEQYF.

This clone was seen a single time. The J gene is TRBJ1-4, the V gene TRBV5-1, with 7 bases matching TRBD1. The CDR3 totals 15 residues. CDR1 and CDR2 from the germline V gene are SGHRS and YFSETQ. J was trimmed by 8 bases and V by 4 bases; bases with no gene match: 11. In nucleotides, the CDR3 is TGCGCCAGCAGCCCGGAGCCACAGGGGTTGGAAAAACTGTTTTTT. Protein: CASSPEPQGLEKLFF.

V usage is TRBV5-1 and J usage is TRBJ2-2, with 9 bases fitting TRBD2. The CDR3 is made up of 17 amino acids. CDR1 is SGHRS and CDR2 is YFSETQ in the germline V gene. Trimming took 4 bases from V and 5 from J; bases not matched to a gene: 12. In nucleotides, the CDR3 is TGCGCCAGCAGCCTGACTAGCGGCCCGGGTGGGACCGGGGAGCTGTTTTTT. It yields the protein CASSLTSGPGGTGELFF.

J is TRBJ1-1 and V is TRBV6-8; 8 bases match TRBD1. With 10 bases clipped from V and 1 base from J, the junction kept 8 bases outside the gene matches. Germline V gene data show CDR1 as MNHGY and CDR2 as SAAAGT. The CDR3 consists of 14 residues. In DNA form, the CDR3 reads TGTGCCATCCGGACAGGGAAAGGGAACACTGAAGCTTTCTTT. It encodes CAIRTGKGNTEAFF.

The chain carries TRBV18 and TRBJ2-1; D assignment may be TRBD1 or TRBD2 (6 bases each). This CDR3 has 15 residues. The germline CDR1 and CDR2 sequences are KGHSH and LQKENI. The V gene lost 6 bases and the J gene lost 8 bases, with 20 bases spanning the gap. The chain's CDR3 is CASSSRGGGGDEQFF. The CDR3 region has the DNA TGTGCCAGCTCGTCCCGTGGGGGCGGCGGGGATGAGCAGTTCTTC.

This clone appeared once. The chain uses TRBV6-8 and TRBJ2-3; no reliable D call. The V end was cut by 6 bases, the J end by 4 bases, with 8 bases between. This CDR3 region has 12 residues. Per germline, CDR1 MNHGY and CDR2 SAAAGT. CDR3 residues: CASSPSADTQYF. CDR3 nucleotide sequence: TGTGCCAGCAGCCCGTCCGCAGATACGCAGTATTTT.

In its sample, this clone was seen a few times. The chain uses TRBV5-1 and TRBJ2-2; the match to TRBD1 covers 12 bases. The ends lost 4 bases at V and 0 bases at J; junction bases unmatched: 4. Germline values: CDR1 SGHRS, CDR2 YFSETQ. CDR3 length: 17 residues. As DNA, the CDR3 is TGCGCCAGCAGCCAGGGGACAGGGGGCGCGAACACCGGGGAGCTGTTTTTT. Translating gives CASSQGTGGANTGELFF.

This chain uses TRBV7-1 with TRBJ2-3; D remains ambiguous. TRBV7-1 is recorded as an ORF, its role being uncertain. The CDR3 is made up of 13 amino acids. Between the trimmed V and J ends, which lost 4 bases and 5 bases, there was a span of 10 bases. The CDR3 nucleotides read TGTGCCAGCAGCTTAGGCAGAGGAGATACGCAGTATTTT. Translation gives CASSLGRGDTQYF.

The sample holds a few counts of this clone. The genes are TRBV11-3 and TRBJ1-4; no definite D call. Germline CDR1 reads SGHNT; CDR2 reads YENEEA. This CDR3 region has 15 residues. Trimming removed 5 bases from V and 7 bases from J, with 17 bases in between. The CDR3 loop is CASSPEHPKSEKLFF. For the CDR3, the DNA is TGTGCCAGCAGCCCCGAACACCCGAAAAGTGAAAAACTGTTTTTT. The full variable domain, completed using reference TRBV11-3 and TRBJ1-4, is EAGVVQSPRYKIIEKKQPVAFWCNPISGHNTLYWYLQNLGQGPELLIRYENEEAVDDSQLPKDRFSAERLKGVDSTLKIQPAELGDSAVYLCASSPEHPKSEKLFFGSGTQLSVL.